Shown below are 5 T cell receptor beta chains from a single sample sequenced in a study of T cell responses to AZD1222 COVID-19 vaccine. TCRdb's table, derived via immunoSEQ multiplex PCR, lists solely in-frame clones and lacks some. The table records about 84,000 clones, around nine tenths of them present only once. The sequenced sample was peripheral blood, obtained on day 0 of AZD1222 vaccination. These receptors all stem from an adult in good health.

V and J are TRBV19 and TRBJ2-3; D unresolved. The CDR3 consists of 14 residues. Trimming cost V 3 bases and J 4 bases, with 11 bases left between them. Germline V lookup: CDR1 LNHDA, CDR2 SQIVND (reference sequence). The CDR3 region has the DNA TGTGCCAGTAGTATCGGCGAGAGCGCAGATACGCAGTATTTT. It codes for CASSIGESADTQYF.

This sequence joins TRBV24-1 and TRBJ2-1; perhaps TRBD1 as D (5 bases). From germline, CDR1 is KGHDR and CDR2 SFDVKD. The CDR3 length is 14 residues. Deletions cut 2 bases from V and 4 bases from J, with 8 bases between. CDR3 sequence reads: CATSDSDSYNEQFF. DNA of the CDR3: TGTGCCACCAGTGATTCCGACAGTTACAATGAGCAGTTCTTC.

The chain links TRBV11-2 to TRBJ1-1, with D hard to call. V lost 0 bases to trimming and J lost 10 bases, with 18 bases between them. This CDR3 comprises 15 residues. From germline, CDR1 is SGHAT and CDR2 FQNNGV. CDR3 nucleotides: TGTGCCAGCAGCTTAGATAATACGGGGTATGAGAGAGCTTTCTTT. As protein: CASSLDNTGYERAFF.

The rearrangement joins TRBV6-5 to TRBJ1-2; maybe TRBD1 (6 bases). Germline values: CDR1 MNHEY, CDR2 SVGAGI. Trimming left V 5 bases short and J 5 bases short, with 18 bases between. The CDR3 has 15 residues. The CDR3 sequence is CASSSGGGAEYGYTF. CDR3 nucleotide sequence: TGTGCCAGCAGTAGCGGAGGGGGGGCTGAGTATGGCTACACCTTC.

The rearrangement joins TRBV9 to TRBJ1-6; 8 bases map to TRBD1. Germline V gives CDR1 SGDLS, CDR2 YYNGEE. The CDR3 runs 15 residues. Germline trimming cut 1 base from V and 5 bases from J; bases unmatched to any gene: 2. The CDR3 protein is CASSVPGQDNSPLHF. Written as DNA, the CDR3 is TGTGCCAGCAGCGTACCGGGACAGGATAATTCACCCCTCCACTTT.